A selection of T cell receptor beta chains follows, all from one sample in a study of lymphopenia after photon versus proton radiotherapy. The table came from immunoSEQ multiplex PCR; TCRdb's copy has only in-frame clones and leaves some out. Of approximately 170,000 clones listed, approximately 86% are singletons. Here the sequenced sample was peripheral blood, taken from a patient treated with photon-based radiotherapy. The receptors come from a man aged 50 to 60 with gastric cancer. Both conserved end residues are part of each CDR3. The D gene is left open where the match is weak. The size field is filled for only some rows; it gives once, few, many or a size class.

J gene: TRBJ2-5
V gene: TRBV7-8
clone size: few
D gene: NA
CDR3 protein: CASSLRRTQETQYF
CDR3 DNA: TGTGCCAGCAGCTTAAGGAGGACCCAAGAGACCCAGTACTTC

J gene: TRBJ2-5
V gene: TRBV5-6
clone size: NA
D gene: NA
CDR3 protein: CASSPPQGIQETQYF
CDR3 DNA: TGTGCCAGCAGCCCCCCCCAGGGAATCCAAGAGACCCAGTACTTC

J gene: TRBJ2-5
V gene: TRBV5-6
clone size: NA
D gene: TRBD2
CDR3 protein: CASSLDGRGETQYF
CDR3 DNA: TGTGCCAGCAGCTTGGACGGGAGGGGAGAGACCCAGTACTTC

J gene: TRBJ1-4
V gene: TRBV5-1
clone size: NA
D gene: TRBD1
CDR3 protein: CASSGTGAEDEKLFF
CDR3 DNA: TGCGCCAGCAGCGGGACAGGGGCGGAGGATGAAAAACTGTTTTTT

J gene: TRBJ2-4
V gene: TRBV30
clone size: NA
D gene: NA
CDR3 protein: CAWSEGALAKNIQYF
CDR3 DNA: TGTGCCTGGAGTGAGGGAGCGCTAGCCAAAAACATTCAGTACTTC

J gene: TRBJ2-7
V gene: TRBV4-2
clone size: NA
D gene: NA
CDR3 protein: CASSQGGSGEQYF
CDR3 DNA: TGTGCCAGCAGCCAAGGGGGGTCGGGCGAGCAGTACTTC

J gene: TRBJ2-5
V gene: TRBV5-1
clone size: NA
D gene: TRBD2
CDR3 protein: CASSLGTTGVTQYF
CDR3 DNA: TGCGCCAGCAGCCTGGGGACTACCGGGGTGACCCAGTACTTC

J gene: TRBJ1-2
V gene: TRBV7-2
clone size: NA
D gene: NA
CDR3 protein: CASSTATNYGYTF
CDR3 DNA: TGTGCCAGTTCGACAGCTACTAACTATGGCTACACCTTC

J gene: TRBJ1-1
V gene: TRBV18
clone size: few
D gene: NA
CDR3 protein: CASLPGPNTEAFF
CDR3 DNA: TGTGCCAGCTTACCGGGGCCGAACACTGAAGCTTTCTTT

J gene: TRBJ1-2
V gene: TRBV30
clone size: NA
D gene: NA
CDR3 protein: CAWSPEWGYGYTF
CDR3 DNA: TGTGCCTGGAGCCCCGAATGGGGCTATGGCTACACCTTC

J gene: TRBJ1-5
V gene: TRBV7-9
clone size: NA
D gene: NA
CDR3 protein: CASSLVEDQPQHF
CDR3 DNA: TGTGCCAGCAGCTTAGTGGAGGATCAGCCCCAGCATTTT

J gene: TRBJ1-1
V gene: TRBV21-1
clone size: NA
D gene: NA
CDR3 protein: CASSKGGSRSMNTEAFF
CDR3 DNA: TGTGCCAGCAGCAAAGGAGGCAGCCGTTCTATGAACACTGAAGCTTTCTTT

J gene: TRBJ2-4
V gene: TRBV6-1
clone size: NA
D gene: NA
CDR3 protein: CASSEAQGSVKNIQYF
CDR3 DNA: TGTGCCAGCAGTGAAGCGCAGGGCTCAGTAAAAAACATTCAGTACTTC

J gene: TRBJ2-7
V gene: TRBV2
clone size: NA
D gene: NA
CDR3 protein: CASSESQDEQYF
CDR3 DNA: TGTGCCAGCAGTGAAAGCCAGGACGAGCAGTACTTC

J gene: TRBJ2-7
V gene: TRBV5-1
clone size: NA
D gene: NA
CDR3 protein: CASSFAPGSSYEQYF
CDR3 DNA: TGCGCCAGCAGCTTCGCTCCAGGGAGCTCCTACGAGCAGTACTTC

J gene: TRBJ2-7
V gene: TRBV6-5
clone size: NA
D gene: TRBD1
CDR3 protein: CASSLTGGKSEQYF
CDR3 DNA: TGTGCCAGCAGCCTGACAGGGGGTAAGAGCGAGCAGTACTTC

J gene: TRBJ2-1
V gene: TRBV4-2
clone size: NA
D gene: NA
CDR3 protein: CASSQDLRGPGSYNEQFF
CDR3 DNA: TGTGCCAGCAGCCAAGATCTGAGAGGGCCCGGCTCCTACAATGAGCAGTTCTTC

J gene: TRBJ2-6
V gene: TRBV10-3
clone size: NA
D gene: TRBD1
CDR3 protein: CAIRGTGQSGANVLTF
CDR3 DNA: TGTGCCATCAGGGGGACAGGCCAGTCTGGGGCCAACGTCCTGACTTTC

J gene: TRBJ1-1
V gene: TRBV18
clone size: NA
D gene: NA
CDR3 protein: CASSPGIRRDAEAFF
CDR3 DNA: TGTGCCAGCTCACCAGGGATCAGGAGGGACGCTGAAGCTTTCTTT

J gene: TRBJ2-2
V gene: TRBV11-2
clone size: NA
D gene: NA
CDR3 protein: CASSLAPVVGINTGELFF
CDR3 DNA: TGTGCCAGCAGCTTAGCCCCTGTGGTGGGGATCAACACCGGGGAGCTGTTTTTT

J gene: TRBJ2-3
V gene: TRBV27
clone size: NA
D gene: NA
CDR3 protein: CASSSPQGGPDTQYF
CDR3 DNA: TGTGCCAGCAGTAGCCCCCAGGGAGGCCCAGATACGCAGTATTTT

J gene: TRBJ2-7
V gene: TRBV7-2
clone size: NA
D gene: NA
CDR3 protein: CASSLDRYSYEQYF
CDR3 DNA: TGTGCCAGCAGCTTAGACAGGTACTCCTACGAGCAGTACTTC

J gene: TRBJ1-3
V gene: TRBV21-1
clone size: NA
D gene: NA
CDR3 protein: CASSNPSGNTIYF
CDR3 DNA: TGTGCCAGCAGCAACCCTTCCGGAAACACCATATATTTT

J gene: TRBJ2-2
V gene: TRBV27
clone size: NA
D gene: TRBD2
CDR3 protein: CASSAGGNTGELFF
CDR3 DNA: TGTGCCAGCAGCGCGGGGGGTAACACCGGGGAGCTGTTTTTT

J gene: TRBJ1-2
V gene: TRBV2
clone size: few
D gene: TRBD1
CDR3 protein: CASESTGTANYGYTF
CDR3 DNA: TGTGCCAGCGAGTCGACCGGGACAGCTAACTATGGCTACACCTTC

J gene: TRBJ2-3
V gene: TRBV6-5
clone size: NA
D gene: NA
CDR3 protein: CASRRGIKVPDTQYF
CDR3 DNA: TGTGCCAGCAGAAGGGGGATTAAGGTCCCAGATACGCAGTATTTT

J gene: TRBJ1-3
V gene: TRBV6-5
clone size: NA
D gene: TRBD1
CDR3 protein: CASRPGTARGNTIYF
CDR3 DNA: TGTGCCAGCAGGCCAGGGACAGCACGGGGAAACACCATATATTTT

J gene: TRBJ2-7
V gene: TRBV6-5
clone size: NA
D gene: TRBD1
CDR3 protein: CASSYSPGTGNEQYF
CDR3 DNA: TGTGCCAGCAGTTACTCCCCCGGGACAGGGAACGAGCAGTACTTC

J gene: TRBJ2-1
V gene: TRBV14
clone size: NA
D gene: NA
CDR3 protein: CASSQGAGTPRFF
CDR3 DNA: TGTGCCAGCAGCCAAGGGGCCGGCACCCCCCGGTTCTTC

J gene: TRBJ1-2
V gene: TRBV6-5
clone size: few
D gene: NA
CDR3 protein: CASSLKGGVNYGYTF
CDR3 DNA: TGTGCCAGCAGCCTGAAGGGGGGGGTTAACTATGGCTACACCTTC

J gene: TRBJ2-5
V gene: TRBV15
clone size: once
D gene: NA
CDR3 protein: CATSTGTKETQYF
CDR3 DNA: TGTGCCACCAGCACCGGGACAAAAGAGACCCAGTACTTC

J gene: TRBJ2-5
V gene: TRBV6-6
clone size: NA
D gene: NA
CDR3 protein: CASSHTKGLETQYF
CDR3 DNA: TGTGCCAGCAGTCATACAAAAGGGTTAGAGACCCAGTACTTC

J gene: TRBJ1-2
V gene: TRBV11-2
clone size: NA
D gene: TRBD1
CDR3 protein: CASSGRGYDGYTF
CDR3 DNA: TGTGCCAGCAGCGGCAGGGGGTATGATGGCTACACCTTC

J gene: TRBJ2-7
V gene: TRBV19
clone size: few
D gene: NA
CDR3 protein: CASMANRAQGTEQYF
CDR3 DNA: TGTGCCAGTATGGCAAATAGGGCCCAAGGGACCGAGCAGTACTTC

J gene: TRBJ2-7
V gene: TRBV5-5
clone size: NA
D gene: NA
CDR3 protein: CASSLEGHSSYEQYF
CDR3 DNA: TGTGCCAGCAGCTTGGAGGGACATTCTTCCTACGAGCAGTACTTC

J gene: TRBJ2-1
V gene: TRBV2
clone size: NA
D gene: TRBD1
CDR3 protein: CASRTGSSYNEQFF
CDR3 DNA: TGTGCCAGCCGGACAGGGAGCTCCTACAATGAGCAGTTCTTC

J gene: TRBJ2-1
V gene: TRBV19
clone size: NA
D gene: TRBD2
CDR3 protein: CASSPLAGRFNEQFF
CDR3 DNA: TGTGCCAGTAGCCCGCTAGCGGGAAGATTTAATGAGCAGTTCTTC

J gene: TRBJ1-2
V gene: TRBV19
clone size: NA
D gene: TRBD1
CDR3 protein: CASSIGTGGTYGYTF
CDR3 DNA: TGTGCCAGTAGTATCGGGACAGGGGGGACCTATGGCTACACCTTC

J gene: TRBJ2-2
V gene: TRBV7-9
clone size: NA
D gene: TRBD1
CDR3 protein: CASSQSPSGTGNTGELFF
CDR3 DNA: TGTGCCAGCAGCCAATCCCCCTCCGGGACAGGGAACACCGGGGAGCTGTTTTTT

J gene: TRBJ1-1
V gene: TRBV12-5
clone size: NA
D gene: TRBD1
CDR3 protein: CASGLTQHRGWNTEAFF
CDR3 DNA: TGTGCTAGTGGTTTGACCCAACACAGGGGATGGAACACTGAAGCTTTCTTT

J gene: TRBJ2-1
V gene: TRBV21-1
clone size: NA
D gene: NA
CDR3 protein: CASSKEVDGWEIPNEQFF
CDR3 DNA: TGTGCCAGCAGCAAAGAGGTGGATGGGTGGGAAATTCCCAATGAGCAGTTCTTC

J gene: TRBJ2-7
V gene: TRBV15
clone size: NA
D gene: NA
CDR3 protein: CATSRDMVNEQYF
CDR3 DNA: TGTGCCACCAGCAGAGATATGGTCAACGAGCAGTACTTC

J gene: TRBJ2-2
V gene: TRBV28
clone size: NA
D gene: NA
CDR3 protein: CASSSPGATGELFF
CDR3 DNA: TGTGCCAGCAGTTCGCCGGGAGCCACCGGGGAGCTGTTTTTT

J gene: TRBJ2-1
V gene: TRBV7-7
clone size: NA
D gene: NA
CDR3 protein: CASSLDVSRNEQFF
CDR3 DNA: TGTGCCAGCAGCTTAGATGTTAGCCGCAATGAGCAGTTCTTC

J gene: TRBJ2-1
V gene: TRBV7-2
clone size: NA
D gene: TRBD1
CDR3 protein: CASSSPRGSSYNEQFF
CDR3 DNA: TGTGCCAGCAGCTCTCCCAGGGGGAGCTCCTACAATGAGCAGTTCTTC

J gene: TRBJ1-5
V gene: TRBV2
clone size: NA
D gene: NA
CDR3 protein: CASSALQGWQPQHF
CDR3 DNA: TGTGCCAGCAGTGCCCTACAGGGTTGGCAGCCCCAGCATTTT

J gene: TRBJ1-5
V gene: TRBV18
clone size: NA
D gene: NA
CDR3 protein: CASSPPGSYSNQPQHF
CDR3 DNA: TGTGCCAGCTCACCACCGGGCAGTTATAGCAATCAGCCCCAGCATTTT

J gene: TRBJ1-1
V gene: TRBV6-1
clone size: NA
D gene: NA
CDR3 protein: CASSERQGDTEAFF
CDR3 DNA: TGTGCCAGCAGTGAACGTCAGGGTGACACTGAAGCTTTCTTT

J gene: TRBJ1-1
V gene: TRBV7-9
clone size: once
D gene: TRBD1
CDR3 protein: CASSADRGWDTEAFF
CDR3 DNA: TGTGCCAGCAGCGCCGACAGGGGCTGGGACACTGAAGCTTTCTTT

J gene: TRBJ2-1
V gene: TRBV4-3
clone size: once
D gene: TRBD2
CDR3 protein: CASSHYPGLAYNEQFF
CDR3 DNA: TGCGCCAGCAGCCATTATCCGGGACTAGCCTACAATGAGCAGTTCTTC

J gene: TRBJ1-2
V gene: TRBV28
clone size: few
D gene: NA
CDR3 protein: CASSLLANYGYTF
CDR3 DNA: TGTGCCAGCAGTTTATTGGCGAACTATGGCTACACCTTC

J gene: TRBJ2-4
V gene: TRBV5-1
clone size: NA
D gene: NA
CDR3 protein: CASSLTASSNIQYF
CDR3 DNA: TGCGCCAGCAGCTTGACAGCTTCGTCCAACATTCAGTACTTC

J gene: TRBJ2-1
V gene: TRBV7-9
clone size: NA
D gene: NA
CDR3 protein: CASSPWTQAGEQFF
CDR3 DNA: TGTGCCAGCAGCCCTTGGACCCAGGCGGGTGAGCAGTTCTTC

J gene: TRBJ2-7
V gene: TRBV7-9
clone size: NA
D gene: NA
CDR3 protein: CASSHGSLGGLYEQYF
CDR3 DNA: TGTGCCAGCAGCCACGGTTCCCTTGGGGGCCTCTACGAGCAGTACTTC

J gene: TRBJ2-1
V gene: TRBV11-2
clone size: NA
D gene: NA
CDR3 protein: CASSSPGLWGFGEQFF
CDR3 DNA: TGTGCCAGCAGCTCGCCGGGTCTATGGGGTTTTGGTGAGCAGTTCTTC

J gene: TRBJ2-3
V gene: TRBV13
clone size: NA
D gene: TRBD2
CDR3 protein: CASSSGTGTSGRRGDTQYF
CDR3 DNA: TGTGCCAGCAGCTCTGGAACCGGGACTAGCGGGAGAAGGGGAGATACGCAGTATTTT